The next 31 T cell receptor beta chains were all read from a single sample in a study of CD8 T cells in Susac syndrome. Reverse transcription of about 0.5 to 1 ug RNA was carried out with random hexamers. MiXCR, run by TCRdb on the immunoSEQ multiplex PCR reads, gives a single entry per CDR3 protein. The sample consists of over 80,000 distinct CDR3 sequences, about 93% of them appearing once. Sequenced material: CD8+ T cells from PBMCs. These TCRs come from a human donor with Susac syndrome.

The table lists this clonotype with a count of one. The chain couples TRBV13 to TRBJ2-5; TRBD2 might be the D (8 bases). With 5 bases removed from V and 3 bases from J, the gap between germline ends came to 19 bases. The CDR3 is 16 amino acids. Germline V gene sequence: CDR1 PRHDT, CDR2 FYEKMQ (reference sequence). The CDR3 DNA follows: TGTGCCAGCAGCCCCGGAGGTAGCGGGACAGAAGAGACCCAGTACTTC. This translates into CASSPGGSGTEETQYF.

The V call is TRBV20-1, the J call TRBJ2-5; either TRBD1 or TRBD2 may fit D (6 bases each). CDR3 length: 14 residues. Trimming stripped 2 bases from V and 2 bases from J, with 12 bases between. Germline-derived CDR1 and CDR2 are DFQATT and SNEGSKA (reference sequence). CDR3 sequence reads: CSARTGAGQETQYF. CDR3 sequence (DNA): TGCAGTGCTAGAACGGGGGCGGGGCAAGAGACCCAGTACTTC.

V gene TRBV5-4 combines with J gene TRBJ2-1; 12 positions agree with TRBD2. CDR1 is SGHNT and CDR2 is YYREEE in the germline V gene (reference sequence). The CDR3 contains 15 residues. V dropped 4 bases and J dropped 7; count of bases not matched to a gene: 6. The CDR3 region has the DNA TGTGCCAGCAGCGCACGGACTAGCGGGATGAATGAGCAGTTCTTC. Its protein product is CASSARTSGMNEQFF.

The rearrangement joins TRBV24-1 to TRBJ1-5; a possible D gene is TRBD1 (5 bases). Between the trimmed V and J ends, which lost 5 bases and 4 bases, there was a span of 8 bases. The length of the CDR3 is 13 residues. CDR1 KGHDR and CDR2 SFDVKD come from the germline V gene. In nucleotides, the CDR3 is TGTGCCACCAGTGGGGGGGGAAATCAGCCCCAGCATTTT. Protein product: CATSGGGNQPQHF.

The rearrangement uses TRBV4-1 and TRBJ1-5; 10 bases are a match to TRBD1. Germline assignment: CDR1 MGHRA and CDR2 YSYEKL. Losses at the gene ends were 0 bases for V and 5 bases for J; bases not matched to a gene: 4. CDR3 length equals 16 residues. Here the CDR3 reads CASSQDPTGGYQPQHF. In DNA form, the CDR3 reads TGCGCCAGCAGCCAAGACCCGACAGGGGGCTATCAGCCCCAGCATTTT.

Concerning this clonotype: A junction boundary mismatches the germline segment, possibly from a read error. The genes are TRBV7-9 and TRBJ2-5; D possibly corresponds to TRBD2 (6 bases). Germline lookup yields CDR1 SEHNR and CDR2 FQNEAQ (reference sequence). CDR3 length equals 15 residues. Here the CDR3 reads CASSLSPSVQGTQYF. The CDR3 region has the DNA TGTGCCAGCAGCCTAAGTCCTAGCGTACAAGGGACCCAGTACTTC.

This chain links TRBV12-3 or TRBV12-4 with TRBJ1-2; TRBD1 is a possible D gene (6 bases). Between the trimmed V and J ends, which lost 1 base and 4 bases, there was a span of 10 bases. The CDR3 loop spans 14 amino acids. This CDR3 reads CASSLGGQLYGYTF. The CDR3 bases are TGTGCCAGCAGTTTAGGGGGACAACTCTATGGCTACACCTTC.

This chain joins TRBV3-1 and TRBJ2-1; no clear D. V gave up 3 bases and J gave up 7 bases, with 25 bases separating them. Germline values: CDR1 LGHDT, CDR2 YNNKEL (reference sequence). CDR3 size: 18 residues. This chain's CDR3 is CASSQILISDSARNEQFF. For the CDR3, the DNA is TGTGCCAGCAGCCAGATCTTAATTTCCGACTCCGCTCGAAATGAGCAGTTCTTC.

V gene TRBV7-2 combines with J gene TRBJ2-3; 12 bases line up with TRBD2. In germline, CDR1 is SGHTA, CDR2 FQGNSA. The trim removed 3 bases at V and 1 base at J, leaving 2 bases unmatched. The CDR3 runs to 16 residues. The CDR3, as DNA: TGTGCCAGCAGCTTGCGACTAGCGGGGGGCACAGATACGCAGTATTTT. Residues: CASSLRLAGGTDTQYF.

The J gene is TRBJ2-3, the V gene TRBV27, with TRBD2 identical over 7 bases. The ends lost 5 bases at V and 2 bases at J; junction bases unmatched: 10. Per germline, CDR1 MNHEY and CDR2 SMNVEV (reference sequence). The CDR3 sequence is 16 residues long. In DNA, the CDR3 is TGTGCCAGCAGTAATAGGCTAGCGGAGCTCACAGATACGCAGTATTTT. Its protein is CASSNRLAELTDTQYF.

This chain links TRBV28 with TRBJ2-2; 12 positions agree with TRBD2. The V segment lost 6 bases and the J segment 0 bases; nucleotides outside the gene matches: 5. The CDR3 loop spans 17 amino acids. The germline V gene encodes CDR1 MDHEN and CDR2 SYDVKM. This CDR3 is CASSQASGRANTGELFF. The CDR3 DNA reads as TGTGCCAGCAGCCAAGCTAGCGGGAGGGCGAACACCGGGGAGCTGTTTTTT.

The chain couples TRBV30 to TRBJ2-3; no firm D call. V lost 1 base to trimming and J lost 6 bases, with 2 bases between them. CDR1 is GTSNPN, CDR2 SVGIG, per germline (reference sequence). This CDR3 is 10 amino acids long. The CDR3 protein is CAWSDDTQYF. The CDR3 region has the DNA TGTGCCTGGAGTGACGATACGCAGTATTTT. Drawing the rest from reference TRBV30 and TRBJ2-3, the complete variable domain is SQTIHQWPATLVQPVGSPLSLECTVEGTSNPNLYWYRQAAGRGLQLLFYSVGIGQISSEVPQNLSASRPQDRQFILSSKKLLLSDSGFYLCAWSDDTQYFGPGTRLTVL.

The rearrangement links TRBV20-1 to TRBJ1-2, with D maybe TRBD1 (5 bases). Germline lookup yields CDR1 DFQATT and CDR2 SNEGSKA (reference sequence). Deletions cut 2 bases from V and 3 bases from J, with 10 bases between. There are 13 residues in the CDR3. CDR3 sequence: CSARIQGDYGYTF. CDR3 sequence (DNA): TGCAGTGCTAGAATTCAGGGTGACTATGGCTACACCTTC.

The genes are TRBV19 and TRBJ2-7; 10 bases are a match to TRBD1. The CDR3 sequence is 15 residues long. CDR1 LNHDA and CDR2 SQIVND come from the germline V gene (reference sequence). V lost 5 bases and J lost 5; bases outside the gene matches: 9. Written as DNA, the CDR3 is TGTGCCAGTAGTGTCCTAACCGGGACAGGGGACGAGCAGTACTTC. Protein: CASSVLTGTGDEQYF.

The rearrangement uses TRBV30 and TRBJ2-7; TRBD1 matches at 7 bases. CDR3 length: 14 amino acids. Germline V gives CDR1 GTSNPN, CDR2 SVGIG (reference sequence). J was trimmed by 5 bases and V by 3 bases; bases with no gene match: 10. The DNA for the CDR3 is TGTGCCTGGAGCACAGGGGATTGGAGGAACGAGCAGTACTTC. This gives the protein CAWSTGDWRNEQYF.

The chain has TRBV6-2 or TRBV6-3 and TRBJ2-3, with 8 bases aligning to TRBD2. Trimming cost V 6 bases and J 4 bases; bases outside gene matches: 15. This CDR3 comprises 17 residues. The germline V gene has CDR1 MNHEY and CDR2 SVGEGT. The CDR3 DNA reads TGTGCCAGCAGACCGGAACGCGGGAGGAGCGGCGCAGATACGCAGTATTTT. Translation gives CASRPERGRSGADTQYF.

The chain carries TRBV29-1 and TRBJ1-2, with a weak D call TRBD1 (5 bases). Germline V lookup: CDR1 SQVTM, CDR2 ANQGSEA. The V end lost 2 bases, the J end lost 3 bases, and 16 bases lay between the germline ends. The CDR3 has 15 amino acids. DNA of the CDR3: TGCAGCGTTGAAAGGGTGGGGCACACCGACTATGGCTACACCTTC. This gives the protein CSVERVGHTDYGYTF.

This rearrangement joins TRBV7-9 to TRBJ2-1; D may be TRBD2 (6 bases). Germline V gene lookup returns CDR1 SEHNR and CDR2 FQNEAQ (reference sequence). The CDR3 covers 14 residues. The V end lost 5 bases, the J end lost 10 bases, and 18 bases lay between the germline ends. The CDR3 DNA is TGTGCCAGCAGCGAACACTTAGCGGTGGGGGAGCAGTTCTTC. Translating gives CASSEHLAVGEQFF.

The chain uses TRBV7-6 and TRBJ2-7, with D possibly being TRBD1 (6 bases). The germline V gene encodes CDR1 SGHVS and CDR2 FNYEAQ. The V end lost 5 bases, the J end lost 2 bases, and 16 bases lay between the germline ends. The CDR3 extends over 15 amino acids. The CDR3 nucleotides are TGTGCCAGCAGCGTAGGCCGGGACACCACCTACGAGCAGTACTTC. It encodes CASSVGRDTTYEQYF.

V is TRBV9 and J is TRBJ2-5, with a possible D match to TRBD2 (6 bases). V was clipped by 3 bases and J by 4 bases, with 13 bases between them. CDR1 and CDR2 from the germline V gene are SGDLS and YYNGEE. The CDR3 is 14 residues long. CDR3: CASSAGLARETQYF. CDR3 nucleotide sequence: TGTGCCAGCAGCGCGGGGCTAGCGAGAGAGACCCAGTACTTC.

The rearrangement joins TRBV12-3 or TRBV12-4 to TRBJ2-1; possibly TRBD1 for D (6 bases). Trimming removed 5 bases at V and 1 base at J, with 15 bases between. The CDR3 is 16 amino acids. CDR3 region: CASSPTYRESYNEQFF. As DNA, the CDR3 is TGTGCCAGCAGTCCCACGTACAGGGAGTCCTACAATGAGCAGTTCTTC.

The chain combines TRBV6-5 with TRBJ2-7, with D possibly matching TRBD2 (5 bases). The CDR3 runs 11 residues. CDR1 and CDR2 from the germline V gene are MNHEY and SVGAGI. The V and J ends lost 11 bases and 6 bases respectively, with 14 bases between them. CDR3 DNA: TGTGCCTACAGCAGTGGAGGCGAGCAGTACTTC. Translating gives CAYSSGGEQYF.

The V call is TRBV29-1, the J call TRBJ2-7; D unclear. CDR1 is SQVTM, CDR2 ANQGSEA, per germline. Trimming removed 1 base at V and 0 bases at J, with 7 bases between. The CDR3 length is 13 residues. The CDR3 sequence is CSVEGESSYEQYF. The CDR3 nucleotides are TGCAGCGTTGAAGGAGAGTCCTCCTACGAGCAGTACTTC.

This chain's CDR3 is CASTPEAVYDEQYF. For the CDR3, the DNA is TGTGCCAGCACCCCCGAGGCCGTCTACGACGAGCAGTACTTC. The V gene is TRBV5-5, the J gene TRBJ2-7; D gene ambiguous. The CDR3 covers 14 residues. V shed 6 bases and J shed 5 bases, with 18 bases lying between them. Germline values: CDR1 SGHKS, CDR2 YYEKEE (reference sequence). Using reference TRBV5-5 and TRBJ2-7 for the parts outside the CDR3, the full variable domain is DAGVTQSPTHLIKTRGQQVTLRCSPISGHKSVSWYQQVLGQGPQFIFQYYEKEERGRGNFPDRFSARQFPNYSSELNVNALLLGDSALYLCASTPEAVYDEQYFGPGTRLTVT.

The chain joins TRBV30 to TRBJ2-5, with TRBD2 matching 8 bases. Trimming cost V 4 bases and J 5 bases; bases outside gene matches: 6. The germline CDR1 and CDR2 sequences are GTSNPN and SVGIG (reference sequence). This CDR3 is built from 13 residues. CDR3 coding DNA: TGTGCCTGGAATATAGCGGGATTTGAGACCCAGTACTTC. Translated, it gives CAWNIAGFETQYF.

V is TRBV11-2 and J is TRBJ2-7; a weak D match, TRBD2 (6 bases). Trimming left V 4 bases short and J 1 base short, with 23 bases between. Germline values: CDR1 SGHAT, CDR2 FQNNGV. The CDR3 totals 18 residues. The CDR3 is CASSSPIQTGTWSYEQYF. The CDR3 DNA sequence: TGTGCCAGCAGCTCCCCTATCCAAACCGGGACTTGGTCCTACGAGCAGTACTTC. Filled out from reference TRBV11-2 and TRBJ2-7, the complete variable domain reads EAGVAQSPRYKIIEKRQSVAFWCNPISGHATLYWYQQILGQGPKLLIQFQNNGVVDDSQLPKDRFSAERLKGVDSTLKIQPAKLEDSAVYLCASSSPIQTGTWSYEQYFGPGTRLTVT.

The chain joins TRBV7-8 to TRBJ2-2; D gene unclear. The CDR3 consists of 14 residues. The V gene's germline CDR1 is SGHVS and CDR2 FQNEAQ. V was cut by 3 bases and J by 1 base, with 6 bases left in between. Here the CDR3 DNA reads TGTGCCAGCAGCTTTCGAATGAACACCGGGGAGCTGTTTTTT. It codes for CASSFRMNTGELFF.

This chain joins TRBV15 and TRBJ2-7; 9 bases fit TRBD1. Germline CDR1 reads LNHNV; CDR2 reads YYDKDF (reference sequence). The V and J ends lost 1 base and 5 bases, in that order; junction bases with no gene match: 12. The CDR3 loop spans 17 amino acids. DNA of the CDR3: TGTGCCACCAGCAGAGTTAATCTGGGACAGGGTGCCAACGAGCAGTACTTC. This sequence encodes CATSRVNLGQGANEQYF. Based on the CDR3 plus reference TRBV15 and TRBJ2-7, the full variable domain is DAMVIQNPRYQVTQFGKPVTLSCSQTLNHNVMYWYQQKSSQAPKLLFHYYDKDFNNEADTPDNFQSRRPNTSFCFLDIRSPGLGDTAMYLCATSRVNLGQGANEQYFGPGTRLTVT.

V is TRBV5-1 and J is TRBJ1-4, with D perhaps matching TRBD1 (5 bases). The V gene lost 4 bases and the J gene lost 7 bases, with 17 bases spanning the gap. The CDR3 is 15 amino acids. Germline CDR1 is SGHRS and CDR2 is YFSETQ. CDR3 nucleotides: TGCGCCAGCAGCGGTGGGGGGATTGGGAGTGAAAAACTGTTTTTT. Translation: CASSGGGIGSEKLFF.

J is TRBJ2-1 and V is TRBV29-1; D ambiguous. Per the germline V gene, CDR1 is SQVTM and CDR2 is ANQGSEA. V lost 7 bases and J 4 bases, leaving 17 bases between the germline ends. This CDR3 is built from 14 residues. The DNA for the CDR3 is TGCAGCGCCCCCCGGCCGATTGGGTACAATGAGCAGTTCTTC. Encoded protein: CSAPRPIGYNEQFF.

V and J are TRBV5-1 and TRBJ2-2, with D possibly TRBD1 on 6 matching bases. The length of the CDR3 is 14 residues. Trimming left V 0 bases short and J 4 bases short, with 7 bases between. The V gene's germline CDR1 is SGHRS and CDR2 YFSETQ. The CDR3 bases are TGCGCCAGCAGCTTGGGGACAGCCACCGGGGAGCTGTTTTTT. The encoded protein is CASSLGTATGELFF.